The TCR beta chain under discussion was sequenced for a study of cytomegalovirus exposure and HLA in healthy donors. This PCR relied on a set of 60 Vbeta primers and 13 Jbeta primers. Libraries were prepared by immunoSEQ multiplex PCR; TCRdb keeps only in-frame clonotypes and omits some of them. Among approximately 55,000 clones listed, about four fifths were seen once. In germline, CDR1 is MNHEY, CDR2 SMNVEV (reference sequence). V shed 5 bases and J shed 4 bases, with 14 bases lying between them. The length of the CDR3 is 14 residues. This clonotype was obtained from a boy younger than 18 in good health and CMV-seropositive. The sequenced material came from PBMCs. V and J are TRBV27 and TRBJ1-2, with D possibly TRBD1 on 5 matching bases. The CDR3 bases are TGTGCCAGCAGTCCGGGGGAGGGCCCCTATGGCTACACCTTC. Translated: CASSPGEGPYGYTF.